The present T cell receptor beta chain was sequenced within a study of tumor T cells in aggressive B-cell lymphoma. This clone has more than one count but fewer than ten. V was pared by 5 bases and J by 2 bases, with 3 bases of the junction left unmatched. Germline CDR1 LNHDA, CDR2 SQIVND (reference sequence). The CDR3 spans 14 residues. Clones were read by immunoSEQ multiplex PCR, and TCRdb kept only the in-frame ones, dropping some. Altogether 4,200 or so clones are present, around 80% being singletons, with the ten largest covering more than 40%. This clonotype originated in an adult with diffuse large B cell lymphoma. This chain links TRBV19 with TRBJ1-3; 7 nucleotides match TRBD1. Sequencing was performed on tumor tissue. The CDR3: CASSPGQTGNTIYF. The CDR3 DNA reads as TGTGCCAGTAGTCCGGGACAGACTGGAAACACCATATATTTT. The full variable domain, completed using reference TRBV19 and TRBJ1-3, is DGGITQSPKYLFRKEGQNVTLSCEQNLNHDAMYWYRQDPGQGLRLIYYSQIVNDFQKGDIAEGYSVSREKKESFPLTVTSAQKNPTAFYLCASSPGQTGNTIYFGEGSWLTVV.